This TCR beta chain stems from a study of blood T cell repertoires in COVID-19. TCRdb's copy holds only in-frame clones and misses some; the assay was immunoSEQ multiplex PCR. The sample shows tens of thousands of clones, about four fifths of them seen only once. The CDR3 spans 19 residues. CDR1 is SGHAT and CDR2 is FQNNGV in the germline V gene. Trimming cost V 5 bases and J 3 bases; bases outside gene matches: 16. The TCR was taken from a human donor in a cohort sampled during active or convalescent COVID-19. The sequencing sample was made of peripheral blood. The gene calls are TRBV11-2 and TRBJ2-2, with TRBD1 identical over 9 bases. The DNA of the CDR3 is TGTGCCAGCAGCGTCTCAATATACAGGGGGCGAGCTTACACCGGGGAGCTGTTTTTT. Protein sequence: CASSVSIYRGRAYTGELFF.